These T cell receptor beta chains were read from a single sample in a study of blood T cells in healthy people across ages. MiXCR, applied by TCRdb to the 5' RACE reads, yields one record per CDR3 protein. The sample lists a few hundred thousand distinct CDR3 sequences; 52% were seen once. The sample was blood. The receptor source for this set is a man aged 55 to 70 in good health. Each CDR3 is given with its conserved first and last residue. D genes are given only for firm matches. Size is omitted from some rows. Given values are once, few, many or a class for expanded clones.

D gene	V gene	CDR3 length	J gene	clone size	CDR3 protein	CDR3 DNA
NA	TRBV3-1	14	TRBJ2-5	NA	CASSRREGVETQYF	TGTGCCAGCAGCCGGAGGGAGGGGGTGGAGACCCAGTACTTC
TRBD1	TRBV6-6	13	TRBJ2-4	NA	CASSRGLGNIQYF	TGTGCCAGCAGTAGGGGGCTTGGAAACATTCAGTACTTC
NA	TRBV6-2/TRBV6-3	13	TRBJ2-1	NA	CASSPLIRTEQFF	TGTGCCAGCAGTCCCCTAATTCGGACTGAGCAGTTCTTC
NA	TRBV5-1	17	TRBJ2-1	NA	CASRRDPHDSSYTEQFF	TGCGCCAGCAGACGGGACCCCCATGATAGCTCCTACACTGAGCAGTTCTTC
TRBD1	TRBV11-1	16	TRBJ1-2	NA	CASSLGQSLLGYGYTF	TGTGCCAGCAGCTTGGGACAGAGCCTTCTGGGCTATGGCTACACCTTC
TRBD2	TRBV9	16	TRBJ2-7	few	CASSVRGGGQNNEQYF	TGTGCCAGCAGCGTCCGCGGGGGGGGGCAAAACAATGAGCAGTACTTC
NA	TRBV6-6	14	TRBJ1-1	few	CASSRIQGNTEAFF	TGTGCCAGCAGCCGAATACAGGGGAACACTGAAGCTTTCTTT
NA	TRBV4-2	14	TRBJ2-1	few	CASSRPGLDNEQFF	TGTGCCAGCAGCCGGCCGGGACTGGATAATGAGCAGTTCTTC
TRBD1	TRBV3-1	15	TRBJ2-4	NA	CASSQGQGSKNIQYF	TGTGCCAGCAGCCAAGGACAGGGGTCCAAAAACATTCAGTACTTC
TRBD2	TRBV27	13	TRBJ2-7	NA	CACGHTSAGEQYF	TGTGCCTGCGGTCACACTAGCGCGGGCGAGCAGTACTTC
NA	TRBV20-1	13	TRBJ2-7	NA	CSARRDTSYEQYF	TGCAGTGCTAGGAGGGACACTTCCTACGAGCAGTACTTC
NA	TRBV28	15	TRBJ2-1	NA	CASARRGSVDNEQFF	TGTGCCAGCGCCCGACGGGGTAGCGTTGACAATGAGCAGTTCTTC
NA	TRBV3-1	12	TRBJ2-7	NA	CASSQLDHEQYF	TGTGCCAGCAGCCAATTGGACCACGAGCAGTACTTC
TRBD1	TRBV12-3/TRBV12-4	16	TRBJ2-7	NA	CASSPGQGAMVYEQYF	TGTGCCAGCAGTCCGGGACAGGGGGCAATGGTCTACGAGCAGTACTTC